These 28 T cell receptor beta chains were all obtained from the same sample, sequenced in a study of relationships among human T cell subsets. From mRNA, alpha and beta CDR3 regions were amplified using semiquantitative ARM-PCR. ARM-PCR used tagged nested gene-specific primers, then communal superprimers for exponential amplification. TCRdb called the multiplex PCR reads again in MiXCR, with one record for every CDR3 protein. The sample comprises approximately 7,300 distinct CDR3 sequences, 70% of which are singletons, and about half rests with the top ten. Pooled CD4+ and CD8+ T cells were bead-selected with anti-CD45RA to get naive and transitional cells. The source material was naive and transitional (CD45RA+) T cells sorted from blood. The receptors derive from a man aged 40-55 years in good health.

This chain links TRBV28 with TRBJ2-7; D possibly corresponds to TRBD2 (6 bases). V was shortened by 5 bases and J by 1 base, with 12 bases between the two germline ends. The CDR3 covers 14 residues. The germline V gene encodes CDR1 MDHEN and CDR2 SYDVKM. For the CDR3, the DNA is TGTGCCAGCAGTAACCGGGACTCATCCTACGAGCAGTACTTC. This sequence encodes CASSNRDSSYEQYF.

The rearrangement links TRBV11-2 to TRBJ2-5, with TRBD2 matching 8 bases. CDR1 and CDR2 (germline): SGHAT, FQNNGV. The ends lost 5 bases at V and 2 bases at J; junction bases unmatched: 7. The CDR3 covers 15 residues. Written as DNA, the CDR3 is TGTGCCAGCAGCAGGGGGACTAGTCTTCAAGAGACCCAGTACTTC. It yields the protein CASSRGTSLQETQYF.

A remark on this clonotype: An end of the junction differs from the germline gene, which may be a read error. The CDR3 bases are TGTGCCAGCAGCTTAATGGGGGGCTACGAGCGGCACTTC. Translated: CASSLMGGYERHF. The chain combines TRBV11-2 with TRBJ2-7, with D tentatively TRBD1 or TRBD2 (6 bases each). The CDR3 extends over 13 amino acids. The germline V gene has CDR1 SGHAT and CDR2 FQNNGV.

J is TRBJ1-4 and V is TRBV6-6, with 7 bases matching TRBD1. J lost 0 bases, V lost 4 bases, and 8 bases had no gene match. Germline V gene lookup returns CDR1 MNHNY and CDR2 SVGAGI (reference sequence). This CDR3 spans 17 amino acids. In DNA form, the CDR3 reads TGTGCCAGCAGTTTCGGGACAGAAACAGCAACTAATGAAAAACTGTTTTTT. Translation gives CASSFGTETATNEKLFF.

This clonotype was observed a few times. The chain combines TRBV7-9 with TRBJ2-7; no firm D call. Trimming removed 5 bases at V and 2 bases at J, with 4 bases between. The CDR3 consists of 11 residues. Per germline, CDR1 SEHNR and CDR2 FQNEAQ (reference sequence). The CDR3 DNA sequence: TGTGCCAGCAGCGCCACCTACGAGCAGTACTTC. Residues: CASSATYEQYF.

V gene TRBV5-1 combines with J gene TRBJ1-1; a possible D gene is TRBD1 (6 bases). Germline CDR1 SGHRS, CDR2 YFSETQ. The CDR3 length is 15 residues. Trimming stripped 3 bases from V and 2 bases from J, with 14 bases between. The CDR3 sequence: CASSWGDTGNTEAFF. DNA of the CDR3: TGCGCCAGCAGCTGGGGGGACACGGGTAACACTGAAGCTTTCTTT. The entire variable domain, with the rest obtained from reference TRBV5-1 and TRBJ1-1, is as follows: KAGVTQTPRYLIKTRGQQVTLSCSPISGHRSVSWYQQTPGQGLQFLFEYFSETQRNKGNFPGRFSGRQFSNSRSEMNVSTLELGDSALYLCASSWGDTGNTEAFFGQGTRLTVV.

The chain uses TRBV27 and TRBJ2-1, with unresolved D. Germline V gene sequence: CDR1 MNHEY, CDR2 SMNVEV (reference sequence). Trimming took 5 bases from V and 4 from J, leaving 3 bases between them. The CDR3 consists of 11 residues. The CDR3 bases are TGTGCCAGCAGTCAATACAATGAGCAGTTCTTC. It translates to CASSQYNEQFF.

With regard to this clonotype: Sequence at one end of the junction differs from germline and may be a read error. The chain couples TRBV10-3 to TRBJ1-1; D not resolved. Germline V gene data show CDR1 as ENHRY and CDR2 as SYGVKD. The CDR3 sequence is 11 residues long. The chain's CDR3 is CASSLEVEAFF. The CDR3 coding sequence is TGTGCCAGCAGTTTAGAGGTTGAAGCTTTCTTT.

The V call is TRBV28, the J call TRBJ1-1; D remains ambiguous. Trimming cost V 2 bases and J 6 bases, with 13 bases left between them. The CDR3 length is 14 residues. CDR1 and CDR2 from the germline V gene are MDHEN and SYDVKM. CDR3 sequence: CASSLGRNSAEAFF. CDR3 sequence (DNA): TGTGCCAGCAGTTTAGGGCGGAATAGCGCTGAAGCTTTCTTT.

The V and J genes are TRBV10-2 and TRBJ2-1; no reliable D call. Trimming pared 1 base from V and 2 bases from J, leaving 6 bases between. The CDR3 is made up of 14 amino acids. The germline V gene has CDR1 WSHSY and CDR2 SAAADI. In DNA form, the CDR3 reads TGCGCCAGCAGTGAGTACGACGCCTACAATGAGCAGTTCTTC. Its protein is CASSEYDAYNEQFF.

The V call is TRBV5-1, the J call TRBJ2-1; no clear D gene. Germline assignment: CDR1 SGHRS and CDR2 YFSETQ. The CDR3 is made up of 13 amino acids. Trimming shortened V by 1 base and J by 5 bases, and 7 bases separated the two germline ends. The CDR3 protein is CASSLNLDNEQFF. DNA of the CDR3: TGCGCCAGCAGCTTGAATCTAGACAATGAGCAGTTCTTC.

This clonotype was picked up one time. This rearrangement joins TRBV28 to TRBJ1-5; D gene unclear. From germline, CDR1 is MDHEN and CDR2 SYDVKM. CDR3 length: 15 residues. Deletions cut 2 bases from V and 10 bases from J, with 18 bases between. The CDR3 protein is CASSLDRLTSEPQHF. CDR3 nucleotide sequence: TGTGCCAGCAGTTTAGACCGCTTGACAAGTGAACCCCAGCATTTT.

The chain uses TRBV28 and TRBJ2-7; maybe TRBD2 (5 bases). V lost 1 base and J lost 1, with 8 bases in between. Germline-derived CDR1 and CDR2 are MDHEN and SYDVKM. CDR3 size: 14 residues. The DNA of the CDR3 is TGTGCCAGCAGTTTATACGGGAAATCCTACGAGCAGTACTTC. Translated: CASSLYGKSYEQYF. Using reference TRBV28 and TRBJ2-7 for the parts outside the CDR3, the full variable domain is DVKVTQSSRYLVKRTGEKVFLECVQDMDHENMFWYRQDPGLGLRLIYFSYDVKMKEKGDIPEGYSVSREKKERFSLILESASTNQTSMYLCASSLYGKSYEQYFGPGTRLTVT.

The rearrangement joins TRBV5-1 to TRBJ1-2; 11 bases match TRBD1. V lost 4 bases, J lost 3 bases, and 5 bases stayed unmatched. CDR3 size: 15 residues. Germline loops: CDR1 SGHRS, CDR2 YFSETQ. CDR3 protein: CASSQRTGGHYGYTF. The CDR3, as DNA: TGCGCCAGCAGCCAGAGGACAGGGGGCCACTATGGCTACACCTTC.

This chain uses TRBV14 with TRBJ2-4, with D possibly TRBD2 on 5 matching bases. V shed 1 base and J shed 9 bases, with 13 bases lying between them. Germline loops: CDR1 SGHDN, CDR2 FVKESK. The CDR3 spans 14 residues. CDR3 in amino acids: CASSQGTSWGIQYF. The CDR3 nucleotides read TGTGCCAGCAGCCAAGGGACTTCCTGGGGCATTCAGTACTTC.

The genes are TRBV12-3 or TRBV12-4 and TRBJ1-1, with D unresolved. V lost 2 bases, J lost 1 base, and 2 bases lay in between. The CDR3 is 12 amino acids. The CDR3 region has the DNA TGTGCCAGCAGTTTAACGAACACTGAAGCTTTCTTT. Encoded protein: CASSLTNTEAFF.

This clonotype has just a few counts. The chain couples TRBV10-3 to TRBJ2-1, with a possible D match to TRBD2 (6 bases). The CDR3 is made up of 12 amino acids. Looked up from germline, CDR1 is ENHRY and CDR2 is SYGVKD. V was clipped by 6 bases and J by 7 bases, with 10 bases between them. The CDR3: CAIRGEENEQFF. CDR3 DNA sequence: TGTGCCATCAGGGGGGAGGAAAATGAGCAGTTCTTC.

This CDR3 is CASSPGGVFGGVSGANVLTF. DNA for the CDR3: TGTGCCAGCAGCCCAGGGGGCGTCTTTGGCGGGGTCTCTGGGGCCAACGTCCTGACTTTC. The V and J genes are TRBV7-8 and TRBJ2-6; 8 nucleotides agree with TRBD1. The CDR3 runs to 20 residues. The trim removed 5 bases at V and 0 bases at J, leaving 15 bases unmatched. The germline gives CDR1 SGHVS, CDR2 FQNEAQ.

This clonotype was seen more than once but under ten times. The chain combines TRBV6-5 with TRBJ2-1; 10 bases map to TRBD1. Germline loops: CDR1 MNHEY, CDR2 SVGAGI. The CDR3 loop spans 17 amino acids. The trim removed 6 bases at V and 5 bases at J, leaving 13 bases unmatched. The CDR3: CASRPRQGARFHNEQFF. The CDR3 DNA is TGTGCCAGCAGACCTCGACAGGGGGCGAGGTTCCACAATGAGCAGTTCTTC.

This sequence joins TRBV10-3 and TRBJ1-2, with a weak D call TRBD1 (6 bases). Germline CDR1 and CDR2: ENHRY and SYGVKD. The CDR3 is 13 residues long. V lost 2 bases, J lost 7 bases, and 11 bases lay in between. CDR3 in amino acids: CAISETGWGGYTF. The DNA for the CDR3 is TGTGCCATCAGTGAGACAGGGTGGGGTGGCTACACCTTC.

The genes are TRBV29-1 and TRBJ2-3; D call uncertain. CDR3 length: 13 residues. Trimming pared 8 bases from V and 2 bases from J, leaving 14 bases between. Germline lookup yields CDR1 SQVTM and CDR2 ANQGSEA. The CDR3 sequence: CSYTRWLTDTQYF. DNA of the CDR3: TGCAGCTATACCAGGTGGCTCACAGATACGCAGTATTTT.

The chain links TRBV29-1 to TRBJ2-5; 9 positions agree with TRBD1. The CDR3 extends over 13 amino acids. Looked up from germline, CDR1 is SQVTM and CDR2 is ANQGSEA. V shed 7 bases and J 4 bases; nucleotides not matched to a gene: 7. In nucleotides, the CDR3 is TGCAGCGCCACCTCGACAGGGGGAGAGACCCAGTACTTC. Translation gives CSATSTGGETQYF.

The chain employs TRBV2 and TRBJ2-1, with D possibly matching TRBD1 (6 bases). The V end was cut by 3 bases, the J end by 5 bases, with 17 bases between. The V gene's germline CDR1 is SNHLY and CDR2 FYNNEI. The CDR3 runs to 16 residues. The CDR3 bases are TGTGCCAGCAGTGACAAGACAGGTTATAACGACAATGAGCAGTTCTTC. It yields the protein CASSDKTGYNDNEQFF.

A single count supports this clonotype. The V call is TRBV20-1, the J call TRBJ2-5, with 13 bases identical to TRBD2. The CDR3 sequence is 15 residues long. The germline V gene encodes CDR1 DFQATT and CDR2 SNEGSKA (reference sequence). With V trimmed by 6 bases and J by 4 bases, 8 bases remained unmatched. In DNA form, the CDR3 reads TGCAGTGCGATGACTAGCGGGAGGACCCGAGAGACCCAGTACTTC. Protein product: CSAMTSGRTRETQYF.

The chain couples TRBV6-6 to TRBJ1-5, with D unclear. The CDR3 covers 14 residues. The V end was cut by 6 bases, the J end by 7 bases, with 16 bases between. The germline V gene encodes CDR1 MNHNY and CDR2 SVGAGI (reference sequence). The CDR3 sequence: CASRPRDEAQPQHF. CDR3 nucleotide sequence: TGTGCCAGCAGACCCCGGGATGAGGCGCAGCCCCAGCATTTT.

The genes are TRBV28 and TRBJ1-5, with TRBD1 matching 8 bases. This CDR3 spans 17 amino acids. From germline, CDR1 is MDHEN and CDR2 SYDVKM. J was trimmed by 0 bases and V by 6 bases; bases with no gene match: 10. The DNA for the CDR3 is TGTGCCAGCAGCCCCGACAGGGGAGGGTATAGCAATCAGCCCCAGCATTTT. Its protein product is CASSPDRGGYSNQPQHF.

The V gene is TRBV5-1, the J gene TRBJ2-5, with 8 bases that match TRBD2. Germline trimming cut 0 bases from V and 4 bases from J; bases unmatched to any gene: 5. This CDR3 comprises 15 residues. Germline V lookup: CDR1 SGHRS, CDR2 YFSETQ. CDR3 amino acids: CASSLDSGRRETQYF. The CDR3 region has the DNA TGCGCCAGCAGCTTGGACAGCGGGAGAAGAGAGACCCAGTACTTC.

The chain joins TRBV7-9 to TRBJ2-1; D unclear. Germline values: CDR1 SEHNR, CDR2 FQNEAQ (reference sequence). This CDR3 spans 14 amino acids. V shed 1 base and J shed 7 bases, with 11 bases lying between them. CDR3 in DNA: TGTGCCAGCAGCTTAGGCCTCCTCGAGAATGAGCAGTTCTTC. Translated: CASSLGLLENEQFF.